This T cell receptor (beta chain) was identified during a study of cytomegalovirus exposure and HLA in healthy donors. Points from the study as a whole: Subsequent analysis showed first-cohort TCR clusters tending to co-occur in over a hundred validation repertoires.

Using immunoSEQ multiplex PCR, the repertoire was profiled, and TCRdb retains in-frame clones only, with some absent. Of under 300,000 clones listed, about 86% were seen once; the top ten hold around 1.2%. The CDR3 has 13 amino acids. Germline V CDR1 and CDR2: SNHLY, FYNNEI. V lost 8 bases and J lost 5; bases outside the gene matches: 5. This clone turned up a few times. Its antigen is currently unknown. The V call is TRBV2, the J call TRBJ2-7, with 11 bases lining up with TRBD1. This TCR was recovered from a woman aged 25 to 45 in good health and CMV-seropositive. Sequenced: PBMCs. This chain's CDR3 is CASSWTGGNEQYF. DNA of the CDR3: TGTGCCAGCTCCTGGACAGGGGGCAACGAGCAGTACTTC.